This TCR beta chain is drawn from a study of vaccination and CD4 T cells after COVID-19. Study-level information: The study enrolled six male and four female convalescents, two of whom were Hispanic.

Treatment meaning: roughly nine-day PBMC culture with coronavirus spike peptide pools or control peptides (ViraFEST assay). V lost 6 bases and J 0 bases, leaving 12 bases between the germline ends. In germline, CDR1 is MNHNS, CDR2 SASEGT. This CDR3 is built from 15 residues. Remarks on this clonotype: Its antigen is still unknown.

Sequencing of cultured CD4+ T cell DNA used the Oncomine TCR Beta short-read assay. The authors extracted genomic DNA from cultured CD4+ T cells. TCRdb used MiXCR to reprocess the PCR reads, holding one entry per CDR3 protein. The sample yields more than 15,000 distinct CDR3 sequences, about 61% seen once. The chain recombines TRBV6-1 with TRBJ1-5; D unclear. The sample was CD4+ T cells from blood, cultured in vitro. This receptor was identified in a human donor who had recovered from COVID-19. DNA for the CDR3: TGTGCCAGCAGAGAGGCGGGTTATAGCAATCAGCCCCAGCATTTT. Residues: CASREAGYSNQPQHF.